These T cell receptor beta chains were read from a single sample in a study of blood T cell repertoires in COVID-19. The protocol was immunoSEQ multiplex PCR, while the TCRdb copy is restricted to in-frame clones and leaves out a portion. The sample lists 230,000 or so clones; 84% were seen once. Sequenced material: peripheral blood. The receptor set was obtained from a woman in her 40s who had recovered from COVID-19. CDR3s include the opening cysteine and the closing phenylalanine or tryptophan. Fields, in order: V gene, D gene, CDR3 length, J gene, clone size, CDR3 DNA, CDR3 protein. A D gene is named only where the DNA matches it firmly. The size entry is marked missing in some rows and otherwise reads once, few, many or a size class.

>TRBV11-2|-|13|TRBJ2-5|-
TGTGCCAGCAGTCCGCCAGGGCCAGAGACCCAGTACTTC
CASSPPGPETQYF
>TRBV6-1|-|18|TRBJ2-7|-
TGTGCCAGCAGTGAAGTATCTATCGTTTCCGACGGACTATACGAGCAGTACTTC
CASSEVSIVSDGLYEQYF
>TRBV4-2|TRBD2|16|TRBJ2-7|-
TGTGCCAGCAGCCAAGATTGGCTAGCGGATTCGTACGAGCAGTACTTC
CASSQDWLADSYEQYF
>TRBV11-3|-|14|TRBJ2-7|-
TGTGCCAGCAGCTTAGGGGGGGAAACCTACGAGCAGTACTTC
CASSLGGETYEQYF
>TRBV5-1|TRBD1|17|TRBJ1-4|-
TGCGCCAGCAGCACCGGACAGGCGACGGCAACTAATGAAAAACTGTTTTTT
CASSTGQATATNEKLFF
>TRBV10-3|-|11|TRBJ1-2|-
TGTGCCATCAGTGAACAGGCTGGCTACACCTTC
CAISEQAGYTF
>TRBV6-2/TRBV6-3|TRBD1|14|TRBJ2-1|-
TGTGCCAGCAGTAGGACAGGGACACACAATGAGCAGTTCTTC
CASSRTGTHNEQFF
>TRBV6-6|-|16|TRBJ2-6|-
TGTGCCAGCACAGACGAAGGGGGCTCTGGGGCCAACGTCCTGACTTTC
CASTDEGGSGANVLTF
>TRBV9|TRBD2|14|TRBJ2-3|once
TGTGCCAGCAGCGTCACTAGCGGTATGGATACGCAGTATTTT
CASSVTSGMDTQYF
>TRBV6-6|-|15|TRBJ2-7|-
TGTGCCAGCAGTTTTGACCCTGGGAGCTCCTACGAGCAGTACTTC
CASSFDPGSSYEQYF
>TRBV6-6|TRBD1|16|TRBJ1-6|once
TGTGCCAGCAGTTACCCCGGACAGGGAAATAATTCACCCCTCCACTTT
CASSYPGQGNNSPLHF
>TRBV4-3|TRBD2|15|TRBJ2-7|-
TGCGCCAGCAGCCAACGACTAGCGGGGGTTTTCGAGCAGTACTTC
CASSQRLAGVFEQYF
>TRBV11-2|-|17|TRBJ2-1|-
TGTGCCAGCCGAGTCCAAAGAGCAGGGATTACCCACAATGAGCAGTTCTTC
CASRVQRAGITHNEQFF
>TRBV14|-|13|TRBJ1-6|few
TGTGCCAGCAGCCAGGGGCTCTATTCACCCCTCCACTTT
CASSQGLYSPLHF
>TRBV13|-|13|TRBJ1-2|once
TGTGCCAGCAGACCGAGGACAGTCTATGGCTACACCTTC
CASRPRTVYGYTF
>TRBV2|TRBD1|14|TRBJ2-7|-
TGTGCCAGCAGGCGGGACAGGAGCTACTACGAGCAGTACTTC
CASRRDRSYYEQYF
>TRBV10-3|-|14|TRBJ2-7|-
TGTGCCATCAGTAGAGGACAGAGCTCCTACGAGCAGTACTTC
CAISRGQSSYEQYF
>TRBV9|-|16|TRBJ1-2|-
TGTGCCAGCAGCCCACCAGGGGCCGGAGCTAACTATGGCTACACCTTC
CASSPPGAGANYGYTF
>TRBV5-1|-|13|TRBJ1-1|-
TGCGCCAGCAGCTTGACAGCGAACACTGAAGCTTTCTTT
CASSLTANTEAFF
>TRBV11-3|-|12|TRBJ1-6|-
TGTGCCAGCAGCGCAAACAGGGATACCCTCCACTTT
CASSANRDTLHF
>TRBV2|-|14|TRBJ1-3|few
TGTGCCAGCAGTGAACGAACAGCTGGAAACACCATATATTTT
CASSERTAGNTIYF
>TRBV5-1|TRBD2|15|TRBJ2-5|once
TGCGCCAGCAGCTTGGGACTAGCGGGGGTGGAGACCCAGTACTTC
CASSLGLAGVETQYF
>TRBV2|TRBD1|14|TRBJ1-4|-
TGTGCCAGCAGTGGACAGGGGGCGGGAGAAAAACTGTTTTTT
CASSGQGAGEKLFF
>TRBV23-1|-|14|TRBJ2-7|-
TGCGCCAGCAGTCAACAGGGTAATACCTACGAGCAGTACTTC
CASSQQGNTYEQYF
>TRBV6-5|TRBD2|14|TRBJ2-1|-
TGTGCCAGCAGAGAGCGGGGGAGGGGCAATGAGCAGTTCTTC
CASRERGRGNEQFF
>TRBV28|-|15|TRBJ2-5|-
TGTGCCAGCAGACCCCGGGGCGGGGGCCACGAGACCCAGTACTTC
CASRPRGGGHETQYF
>TRBV2|TRBD1|14|TRBJ2-7|-
TGTGCCAGCACCCCCGGGACAGGGGGTCACGAGCAGTACTTC
CASTPGTGGHEQYF
>TRBV6-1|TRBD1|15|TRBJ1-1|-
TGTGCCAGCAGTGAAGGGTGGACAGGGGGCCTTGAAGCTTTCTTT
CASSEGWTGGLEAFF
>TRBV28|-|15|TRBJ2-5|-
TGTGCCAGCAGTTTTAACCGACAGCTTCAAGAGACCCAGTACTTC
CASSFNRQLQETQYF
>TRBV6-1|-|14|TRBJ1-2|-
TGTGCCAGCAGTGAATCGGGTGGATGGGATGGCTACACCTTC
CASSESGGWDGYTF
>TRBV5-5|-|15|TRBJ2-7|-
TGTGCCAGCAGCTTGGTTTCAGGGGTGGGCAACGAGCAGTACTTC
CASSLVSGVGNEQYF
>TRBV7-2|-|15|TRBJ2-7|-
TGTGCCAGCAGCTTAGACGGAAGACAGACCTACGAGCAGTACTTC
CASSLDGRQTYEQYF
>TRBV5-1|TRBD1|14|TRBJ2-3|once
TGCGCCAGCAGCAAGGGACAGGGTGCTGATACGCAGTATTTT
CASSKGQGADTQYF
>TRBV5-1|-|14|TRBJ2-7|-
TGCGCCAGCAGCTTGGTCGCGGCAGGGGTCGAGCAGTACTTC
CASSLVAAGVEQYF
>TRBV9|-|15|TRBJ2-1|-
TGTGCCAGCAGCGTAGGGACTACCTCCTACAATGAGCAGTTCTTC
CASSVGTTSYNEQFF
>TRBV2|-|13|TRBJ2-5|-
TGTGCCAGCAGTCCTCGTCTAGTCGAGACCCAGTACTTC
CASSPRLVETQYF
>TRBV28|TRBD1|17|TRBJ1-1|-
TGTGCCAGCAGTTTATGGGGACAGGGGGCGCGGGATACTGAAGCTTTCTTT
CASSLWGQGARDTEAFF